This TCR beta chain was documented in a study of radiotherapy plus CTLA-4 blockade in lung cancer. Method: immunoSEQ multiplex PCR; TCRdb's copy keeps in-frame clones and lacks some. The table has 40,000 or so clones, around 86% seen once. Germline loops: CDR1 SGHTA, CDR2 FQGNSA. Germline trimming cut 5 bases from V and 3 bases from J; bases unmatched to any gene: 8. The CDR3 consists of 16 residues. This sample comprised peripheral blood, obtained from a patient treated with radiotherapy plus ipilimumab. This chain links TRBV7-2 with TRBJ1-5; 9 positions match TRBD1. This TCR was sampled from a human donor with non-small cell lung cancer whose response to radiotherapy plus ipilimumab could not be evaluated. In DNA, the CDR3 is TGTGCCAGCAGCCCTACCGGGACAGGGACCAATCAGCCCCAGCATTTT. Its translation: CASSPTGTGTNQPQHF.